A few counts support the clone carrying this TCR beta chain. Authors' analysis steps: How many nucleated cells were present was estimated from reference gene primer amplification. Some clones are missing from TCRdb's copy, which holds only in-frame ones; the method was immunoSEQ multiplex PCR. The DNA was the basis for D and trimming; V, J and clone size are from that table. The data show more than 150,000 clones, with 80% to 90% seen just once and about 8.6% held by the top ten. The data are from a study of blood T cell repertoires in COVID-19. Study context: The analysed material was cDNA or gDNA that came from T cells, B-cell-depleted T cells, or PBMCs.

The CDR3 runs 14 residues. V lost 3 bases and J lost 4, with 12 bases in between. CDR1 and CDR2 (germline): ENHRY, SYGVKD. What was sequenced was PBMCs or T cells enriched from blood (not recorded which). This TCR came from a woman aged 50 to 60 who had recovered from COVID-19. This sequence joins TRBV10-3 and TRBJ1-2; tentatively, D is TRBD1 (5 bases). This CDR3 is CAISDGSGFYGYTF. For the CDR3, the DNA is TGTGCCATCAGTGACGGTTCAGGGTTCTATGGCTACACCTTC.